The sequence of this TCR beta chain was determined in a study of blood T cells in healthy people across ages. Study findings and constraints: It was found that TCR beta diversity correlated strongly with the percentage of naive T cells.

Next came a second PCR, run for roughly 7 to 12 cycles, which used a sample-barcoded 5' primer along with a J-beta primer mix. Every individual sample yielded 2.5 million or more paired-end reads (each containing CDR3). Each CDR3 protein gets one entry after TCRdb re-called the 5' RACE reads with MiXCR. This sample has about 720,000 distinct CDR3 sequences, with about a fifth found just once. This clonotype turned up a few times. Its cognate antigen is unknown. Per the germline V gene, CDR1 is DFQATT and CDR2 is SNEGSKA (reference sequence). With V trimmed by 5 bases and J by 11 bases, 17 bases remained unmatched. The CDR3 sequence is 14 residues long.

The V gene is TRBV20-1, the J gene TRBJ2-5; 7 nucleotides agree with TRBD1. Material for sequencing was blood. The TCR sequence derives from a man between 65 and 85 years old in good health. Here the CDR3 DNA reads TGCAGTGCTCCGACAGGGTTTGGTCCGCGAGAGCAGTACTTC. This encodes CSAPTGFGPREQYF.